This T cell receptor (beta chain) was profiled in a study of CD8 T cells in ankylosing spondylitis. Findings and caveats of the study: A TCR beta motif of several highly homologous variants appeared characteristic of ankylosing spondylitis blood. Prior literature has documented some motif variants in synovial fluid and blood from reactive arthritis. A CD8+ phenotype characterized the disease-linked clones, which were relatively rare in peripheral blood. Reportedly, significant enrichment of disease-linked clones occurred in matched ankylosing spondylitis synovial fluid.

V gave up 4 bases and J gave up 0 bases, with 15 bases separating them. The CDR3 sequence is 16 residues long. The germline gives CDR1 SGHDT, CDR2 YYEEEE. Points on this clonotype: The antigen is undetermined.

In making TCR beta libraries, quantitative 5'-RACE with molecular barcodes was used. From the 5' RACE reads, TCRdb called clonotypes with MiXCR, one entry per CDR3 protein. The data contain 700,000 or so distinct CDR3 sequences, roughly 20% of them singletons. V usage is TRBV5-6 and J usage is TRBJ2-3; the D is unclear. Input material: blood, either unsorted or a sorted T cell fraction (not recorded which). This TCR was recovered from a male donor with ankylosing spondylitis. CDR3 sequence reads: CASSPGVQTSTDTQYF. The CDR3 DNA reads TGTGCCAGCAGCCCCGGCGTCCAGACAAGCACAGATACGCAGTATTTT.